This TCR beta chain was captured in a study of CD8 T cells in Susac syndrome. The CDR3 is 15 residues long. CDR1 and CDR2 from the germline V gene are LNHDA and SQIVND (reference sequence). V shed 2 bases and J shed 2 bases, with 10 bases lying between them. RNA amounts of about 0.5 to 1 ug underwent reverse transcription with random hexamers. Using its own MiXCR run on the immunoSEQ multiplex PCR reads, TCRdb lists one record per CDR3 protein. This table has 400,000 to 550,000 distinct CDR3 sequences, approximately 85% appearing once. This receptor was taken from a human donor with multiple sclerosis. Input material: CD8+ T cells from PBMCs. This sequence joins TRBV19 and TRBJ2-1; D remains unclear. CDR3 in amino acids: CASSISSSPYNEQFF. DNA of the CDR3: TGTGCCAGTAGTATATCCAGCTCCCCCTACAATGAGCAGTTCTTC.